This entry lists 2 T cell receptor beta chains sequenced from one sample in a study of CD8 T cells in ankylosing spondylitis. TCRdb independently ran MiXCR on the 5' RACE reads; one entry per CDR3 protein. The sample consists of about 360,000 distinct CDR3 sequences, roughly 20% of them appearing once. Sample: blood, either unsorted or a sorted T cell fraction (not recorded which). The origin of the receptors is a male donor with ankylosing spondylitis or in good health (not recorded which).

This sequence joins TRBV12-3 or TRBV12-4 and TRBJ2-5; 8 bases are a match to TRBD2. This CDR3 is built from 15 residues. J was trimmed by 4 bases and V by 5 bases; bases with no gene match: 9. In DNA, the CDR3 is TGTGCCAGCAGTCCACCGGGGGGGCGGGGAGAGACCCAGTACTTC. Its protein product is CASSPPGGRGETQYF.

This clonotype appeared many times. The chain joins TRBV29-1 to TRBJ2-1; 12 positions agree with TRBD2. With 3 bases clipped from V and 8 bases from J, the junction kept 5 bases outside the gene matches. Germline values: CDR1 SQVTM, CDR2 ANQGSEA. The CDR3 sequence is 14 residues long. CDR3 sequence reads: CSVDLLAGGYEQFF. For the CDR3, the DNA is TGCAGCGTTGATCTACTAGCGGGGGGCTATGAGCAGTTCTTC.